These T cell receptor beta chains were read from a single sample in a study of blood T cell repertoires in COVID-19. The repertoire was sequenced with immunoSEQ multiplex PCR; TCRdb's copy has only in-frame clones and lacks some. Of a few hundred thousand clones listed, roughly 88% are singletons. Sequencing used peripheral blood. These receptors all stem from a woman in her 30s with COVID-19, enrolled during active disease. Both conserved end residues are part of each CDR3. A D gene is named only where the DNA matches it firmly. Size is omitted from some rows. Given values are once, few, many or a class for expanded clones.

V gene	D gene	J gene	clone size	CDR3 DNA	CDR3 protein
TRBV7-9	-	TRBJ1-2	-	TGTGCCAGCAGCTTAGTTGGCGACAAGCAAGGTGGCTACACCTTC	CASSLVGDKQGGYTF
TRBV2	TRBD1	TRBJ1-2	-	TGTGCCAGCAGTGAAGCGCGACAGGGGATTGGTGGCTACACCTTC	CASSEARQGIGGYTF
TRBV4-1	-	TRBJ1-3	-	TGCGCCAGCAGCCCCTCGGGGTCTGGAAACACCATATATTTT	CASSPSGSGNTIYF
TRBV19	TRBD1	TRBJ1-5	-	TGTGCCAGTACTTCCGACAGGGATGTCTATCAGCCCCAGCATTTT	CASTSDRDVYQPQHF
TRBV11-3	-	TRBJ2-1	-	TGTGCCAGCAGCTCAACGACAGAGTACAATGAGCAGTTCTTC	CASSSTTEYNEQFF
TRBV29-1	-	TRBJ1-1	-	TGCAGCGTTGGGGGGGACACTGAAGCTTTCTTT	CSVGGDTEAFF
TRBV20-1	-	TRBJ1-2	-	TGCAGTGCTAGGGACAGAGATGGCTACACCTTC	CSARDRDGYTF
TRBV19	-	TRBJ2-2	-	TGTGCCAGTAGTGACAGGCCGAACACCGGGGAGCTGTTTTTT	CASSDRPNTGELFF
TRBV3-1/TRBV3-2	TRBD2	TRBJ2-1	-	TGTGCCAGCAGCCAAGTTTCATGGGTTAGCGGGGGGGCGTCCTACAATGAGCAGTTCTTC	CASSQVSWVSGGASYNEQFF
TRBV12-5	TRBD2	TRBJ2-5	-	TGTGCTAGTGGGACCGGACTAGCGGGGTCACAAGAGACCCAGTACTTC	CASGTGLAGSQETQYF
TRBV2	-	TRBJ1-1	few	TGTGCCAGCAGTGTGGGGGCCCCAGGAGCTTTCTTT	CASSVGAPGAFF
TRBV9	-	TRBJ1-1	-	TGTGCCAGCAGGGAGCAGCAGGTCAAGGGAGCTGAAGCTTTCTTT	CASREQQVKGAEAFF
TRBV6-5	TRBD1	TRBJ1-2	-	TGTGCCAGCAGGGACAGGGGGGTTTTGTCGGGCTACACCTTC	CASRDRGVLSGYTF
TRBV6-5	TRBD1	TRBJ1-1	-	TGTGCCAGCAGACAAGGGGTAGGGGGCCTCCCGGCTTTCTTT	CASRQGVGGLPAFF
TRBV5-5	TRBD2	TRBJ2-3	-	TGTGCCAGCAGCTTCCTAGCGGGGAGCACAGATACGCAGTATTTT	CASSFLAGSTDTQYF
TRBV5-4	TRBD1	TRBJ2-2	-	TGTGCCAGCAGCCCCCAGACAGGGGACACCGGGGAGCTGTTTTTT	CASSPQTGDTGELFF
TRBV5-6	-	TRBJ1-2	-	TGTGCCAGCAGGGTCGGGTACTATGGCTACACCTTC	CASRVGYYGYTF
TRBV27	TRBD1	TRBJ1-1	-	TGTGCCAGCAGTTTATCGGGACAGGGAAGAGCTTTCTTT	CASSLSGQGRAFF
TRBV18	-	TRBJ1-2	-	TGTGCCAGCTCACCACTCCCAGGAACAGACTATGGCTACACCTTC	CASSPLPGTDYGYTF
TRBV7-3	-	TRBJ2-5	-	TGTGCCAGCAGCTTAATACAGCAAGAGACCCAGTACTTC	CASSLIQQETQYF
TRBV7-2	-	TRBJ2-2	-	TGTGCCAGCAGCTTAGATCAGGTCTCACGGGAGCTGTTTTTT	CASSLDQVSRELFF
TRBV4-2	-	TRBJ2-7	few	TGTGCCAGCAGCCACTCGCGAGGAGACGAGCAGTACTTC	CASSHSRGDEQYF
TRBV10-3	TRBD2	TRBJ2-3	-	TGTGCCATCAGTGGAGGGTCGGGGGGAACGAGAGATACGCAGTATTTT	CAISGGSGGTRDTQYF
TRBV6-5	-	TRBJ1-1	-	TGTGCCAGCAGTCTGAACGTAGACACTGAAGCTTTCTTT	CASSLNVDTEAFF
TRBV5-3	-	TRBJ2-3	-	TGTGCCAGACTTCGGGACACCTCTCCCACAGATACGCAGTATTTT	CARLRDTSPTDTQYF
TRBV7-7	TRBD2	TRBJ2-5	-	TGTGCTAGCAGCTTAGCGCTGGCTAGCGGACGAGAGACCCAGTACTTC	CASSLALASGRETQYF
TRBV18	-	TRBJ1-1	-	TGTGCCAGCTCACCCACGAGCTATCACACTGAAGCTTTCTTT	CASSPTSYHTEAFF
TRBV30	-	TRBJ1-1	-	TGTGCCTGGAGCGTCGGCGCGGGGGTCCCTGAAGCTTTCTTT	CAWSVGAGVPEAFF
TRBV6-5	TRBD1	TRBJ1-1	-	TGTGCCAGCAGACCGGGACAGCTGAACACTGAAGCTTTCTTT	CASRPGQLNTEAFF
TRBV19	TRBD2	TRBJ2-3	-	TGTGCCAGTAGCATGACCGGGACTAGGGTTACAGATACGCAGTATTTT	CASSMTGTRVTDTQYF
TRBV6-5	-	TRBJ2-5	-	TGTGCCAGCAGTCCGGGACTCCGTTCTGAGACCCAGTACTTC	CASSPGLRSETQYF
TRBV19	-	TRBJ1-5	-	TGTGCCAGTAGTTGGACACCGAATAGCAATCAGCCCCAGCATTTT	CASSWTPNSNQPQHF
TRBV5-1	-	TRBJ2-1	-	TGCGCCAGCAGCCCGCCCGTCACAGGGGGGGCCAGGAATGAGCAGTTCTTC	CASSPPVTGGARNEQFF
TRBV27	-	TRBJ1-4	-	TGTGCCAGCAGTCCCCCGGGGGGGGGCCGAAATGAAAAACTGTTTTTT	CASSPPGGGRNEKLFF
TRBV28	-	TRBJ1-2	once	TGTGCCAGCACCACGCCGTCAGGGGCCCCTGTGCGGGGCTACACCTTC	CASTTPSGAPVRGYTF
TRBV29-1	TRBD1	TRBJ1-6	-	TGCAGCGCCATGGAGGGGGCCCCCAATTCACCCCTCCACTTT	CSAMEGAPNSPLHF
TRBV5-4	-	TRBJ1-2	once	TGTGCCAGCAGCTTGGTGCACATTAACTATGGCTACACCTTC	CASSLVHINYGYTF
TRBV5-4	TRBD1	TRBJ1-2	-	TGTGCCAGCAGCTTGTACAGGGGGCAGGGTGGCTACACCTTC	CASSLYRGQGGYTF
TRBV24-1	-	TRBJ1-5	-	TGTGCCACCAGTGATGCGGGTGGGGGGAATCAGCCCCAGCATTTT	CATSDAGGGNQPQHF
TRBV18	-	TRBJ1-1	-	TGTGCCAGCTCACTCGCCGGGACATTGAACACTGAAGCTTTCTTT	CASSLAGTLNTEAFF
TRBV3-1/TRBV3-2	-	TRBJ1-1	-	TGTGCCAGCAGCCAAGCTGGGGGGTTAGGCACTGAAGCTTTCTTT	CASSQAGGLGTEAFF
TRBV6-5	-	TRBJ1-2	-	TGTGCCAGCAGTTCCAAATTAACAGGCCCCAATGGCTACACCTTC	CASSSKLTGPNGYTF
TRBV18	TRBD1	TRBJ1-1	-	TGTGCCAGCTCCCCCGGGACAGGGGGCTCGGGCACTGAAGCTTTCTTT	CASSPGTGGSGTEAFF
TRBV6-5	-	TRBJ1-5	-	TGTGCCAGCAGCCGGGGGGGGGAGCATCAGCCCCAGCATTTT	CASSRGGEHQPQHF
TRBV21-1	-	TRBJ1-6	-	TGTGCCAGCAGCAATTGTAGGGAATCGAGGGGGACGAATTCACCCCTCCACTTT	CASSNCRESRGTNSPLHF
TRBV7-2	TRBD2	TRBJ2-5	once	TGTGCCAGCAGCTTAATGACTAGCGGGGGGGTGAAGACCCAGTACTTC	CASSLMTSGGVKTQYF
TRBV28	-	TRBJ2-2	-	TGTGCCAGCAGTTCCGCTTCAGGGATAGCCGGGGAGCTGTTTTTT	CASSSASGIAGELFF
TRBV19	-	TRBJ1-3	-	TGTGCCAGTAGTATATGGGCAACCTCTGGAAACACCATATATTTT	CASSIWATSGNTIYF
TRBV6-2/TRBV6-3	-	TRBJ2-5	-	TGTGCCAGCAGTTACTCACGGTTGTTCCAAGAGACCCAGTACTTC	CASSYSRLFQETQYF
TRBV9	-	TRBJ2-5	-	TGTGCCAGTCTCCTGGAGACCCAGTACTTC	CASLLETQYF
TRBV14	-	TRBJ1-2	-	TGTGCCAGCAGCCAAGTTGACAGCTACTATGGCTACACCTTC	CASSQVDSYYGYTF
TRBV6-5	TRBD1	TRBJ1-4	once	TGTGCCAGCAGCGAGGGACAGGGATCGAATGAAAAACTGTTTTTT	CASSEGQGSNEKLFF